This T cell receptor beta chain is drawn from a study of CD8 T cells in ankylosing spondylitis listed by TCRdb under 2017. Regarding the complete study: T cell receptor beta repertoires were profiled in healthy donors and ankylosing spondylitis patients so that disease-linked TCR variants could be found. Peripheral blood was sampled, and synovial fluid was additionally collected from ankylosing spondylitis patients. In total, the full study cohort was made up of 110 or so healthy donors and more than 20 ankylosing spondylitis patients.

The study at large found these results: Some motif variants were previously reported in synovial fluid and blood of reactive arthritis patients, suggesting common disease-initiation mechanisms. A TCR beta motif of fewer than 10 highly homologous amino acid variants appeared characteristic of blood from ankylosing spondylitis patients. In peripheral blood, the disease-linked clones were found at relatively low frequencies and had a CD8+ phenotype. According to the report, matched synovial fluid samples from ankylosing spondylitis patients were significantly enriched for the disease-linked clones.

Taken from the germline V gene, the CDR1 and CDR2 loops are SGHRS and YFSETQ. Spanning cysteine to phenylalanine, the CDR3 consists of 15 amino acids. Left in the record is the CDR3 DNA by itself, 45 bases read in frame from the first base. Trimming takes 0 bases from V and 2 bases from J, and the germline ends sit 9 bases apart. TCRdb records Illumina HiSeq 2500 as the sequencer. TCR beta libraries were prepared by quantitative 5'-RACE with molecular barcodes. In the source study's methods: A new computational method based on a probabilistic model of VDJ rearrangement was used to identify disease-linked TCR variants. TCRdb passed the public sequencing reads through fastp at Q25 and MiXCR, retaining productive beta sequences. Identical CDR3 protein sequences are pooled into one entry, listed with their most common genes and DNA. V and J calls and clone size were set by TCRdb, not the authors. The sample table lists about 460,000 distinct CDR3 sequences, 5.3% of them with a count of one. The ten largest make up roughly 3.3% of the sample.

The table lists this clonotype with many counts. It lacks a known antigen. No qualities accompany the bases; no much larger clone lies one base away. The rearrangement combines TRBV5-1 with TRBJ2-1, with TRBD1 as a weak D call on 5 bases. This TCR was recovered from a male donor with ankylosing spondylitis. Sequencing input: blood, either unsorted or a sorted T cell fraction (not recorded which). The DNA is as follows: TGCGCCAGCAGCTTGGACAGGCCAGCCTACAATGAGCAGTTCTTC. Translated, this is CASSLDRPAYNEQFF.